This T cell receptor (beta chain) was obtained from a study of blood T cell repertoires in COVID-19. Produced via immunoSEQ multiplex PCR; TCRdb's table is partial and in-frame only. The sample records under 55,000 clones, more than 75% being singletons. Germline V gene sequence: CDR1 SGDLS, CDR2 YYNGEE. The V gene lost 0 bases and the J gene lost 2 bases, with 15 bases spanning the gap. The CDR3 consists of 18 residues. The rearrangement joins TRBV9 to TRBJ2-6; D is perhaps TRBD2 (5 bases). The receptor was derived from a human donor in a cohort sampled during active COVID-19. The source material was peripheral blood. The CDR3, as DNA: TGTGCCAGCAGCGTAGGACTGCGGGTCTCCCCTGGGGCCAACGTCCTGACTTTC. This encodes CASSVGLRVSPGANVLTF.